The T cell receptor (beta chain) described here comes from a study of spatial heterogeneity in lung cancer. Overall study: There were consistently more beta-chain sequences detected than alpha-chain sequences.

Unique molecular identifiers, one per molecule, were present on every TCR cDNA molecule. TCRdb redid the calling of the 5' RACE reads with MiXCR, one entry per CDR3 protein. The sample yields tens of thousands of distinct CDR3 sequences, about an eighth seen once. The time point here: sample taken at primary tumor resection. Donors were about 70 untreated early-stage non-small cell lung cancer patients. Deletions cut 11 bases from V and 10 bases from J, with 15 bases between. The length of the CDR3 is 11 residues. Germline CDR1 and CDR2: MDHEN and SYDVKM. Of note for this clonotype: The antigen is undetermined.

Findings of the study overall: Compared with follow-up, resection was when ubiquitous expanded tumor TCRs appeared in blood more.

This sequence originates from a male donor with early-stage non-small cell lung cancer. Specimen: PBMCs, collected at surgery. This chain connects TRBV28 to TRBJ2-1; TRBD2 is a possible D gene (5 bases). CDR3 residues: CAAQDSGEQFF. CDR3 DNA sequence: TGTGCCGCCCAGGACTCTGGCGAGCAGTTCTTC.